This T cell receptor beta chain was retrieved from a study of CD8 T cells in ankylosing spondylitis. TCRdb recomputed calls from the 5' RACE reads with MiXCR, one row per CDR3 protein. The table has around 210,000 distinct CDR3 sequences, 8.2% seen once. The ends were cut back, 0 bases at V and 4 bases at J, with 12 bases in the middle. Per germline, CDR1 LGHNA and CDR2 YNFKEQ. This CDR3 has 15 amino acids. In this sample, this clonotype turned up many times. Its specificity is not known. Overall study results and limits: Matched ankylosing spondylitis synovial fluid reportedly showed significant enrichment of disease-linked clones.

The sequence was collected from a female donor with ankylosing spondylitis or in good health (not recorded which). Material for sequencing was blood, either unsorted or a sorted T cell fraction (not recorded which). The chain couples TRBV4-2 to TRBJ1-2; D is undetermined. The CDR3 bases are TGTGCCAGCAGCCAAGACTACCCGGGAGGCTATGGCTACACCTTC. Its translation: CASSQDYPGGYGYTF.